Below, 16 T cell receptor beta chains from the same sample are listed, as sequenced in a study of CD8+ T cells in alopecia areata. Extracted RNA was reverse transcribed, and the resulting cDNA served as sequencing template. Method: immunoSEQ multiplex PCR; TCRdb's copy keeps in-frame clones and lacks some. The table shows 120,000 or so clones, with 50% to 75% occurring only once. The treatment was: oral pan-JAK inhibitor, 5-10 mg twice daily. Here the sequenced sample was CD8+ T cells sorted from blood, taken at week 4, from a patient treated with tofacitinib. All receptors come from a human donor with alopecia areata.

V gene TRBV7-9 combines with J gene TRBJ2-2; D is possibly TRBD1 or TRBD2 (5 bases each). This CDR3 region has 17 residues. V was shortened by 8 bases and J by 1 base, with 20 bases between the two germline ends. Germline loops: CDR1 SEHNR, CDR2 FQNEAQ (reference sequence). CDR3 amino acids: CASQGSGGHVNTGELFF. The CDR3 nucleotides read TGTGCCAGCCAGGGATCCGGAGGACACGTGAACACCGGGGAGCTGTTTTTT.

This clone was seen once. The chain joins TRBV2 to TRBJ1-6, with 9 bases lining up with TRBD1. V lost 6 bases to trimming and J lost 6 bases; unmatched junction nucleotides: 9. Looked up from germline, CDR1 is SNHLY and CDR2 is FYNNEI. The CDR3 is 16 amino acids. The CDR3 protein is CASSDDRGRLNSPLHF. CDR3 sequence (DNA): TGTGCCAGCAGCGATGACAGGGGGAGACTTAATTCACCCCTCCACTTT. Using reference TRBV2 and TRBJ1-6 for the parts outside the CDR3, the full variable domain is EPEVTQTPSHQVTQMGQEVILRCVPISNHLYFYWYRQILGQKVEFLVSFYNNEISEKSEIFDDQFSVERPDGSNFTLKIRSTKLEDSAMYFCASSDDRGRLNSPLHFGNGTRLTVT.

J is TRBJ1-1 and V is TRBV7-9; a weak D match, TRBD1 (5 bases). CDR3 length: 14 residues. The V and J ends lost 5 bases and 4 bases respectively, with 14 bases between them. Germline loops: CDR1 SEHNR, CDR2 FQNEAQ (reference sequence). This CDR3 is CASSPRSGGTEAFF. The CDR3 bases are TGTGCCAGCAGCCCTCGTTCGGGGGGCACTGAAGCTTTCTTT.

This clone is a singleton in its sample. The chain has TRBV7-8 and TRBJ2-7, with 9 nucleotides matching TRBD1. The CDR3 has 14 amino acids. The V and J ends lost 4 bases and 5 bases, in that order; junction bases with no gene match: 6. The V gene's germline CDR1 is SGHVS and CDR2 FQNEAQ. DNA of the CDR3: TGTGCCAGCAGCTCCGGGACAGGGATGGACGAGCAGTACTTC. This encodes CASSSGTGMDEQYF.

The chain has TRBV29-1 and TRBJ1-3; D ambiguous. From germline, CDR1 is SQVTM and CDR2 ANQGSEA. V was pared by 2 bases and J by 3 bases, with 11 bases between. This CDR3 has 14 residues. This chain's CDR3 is CSVERELDGNTIYF. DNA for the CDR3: TGCAGCGTTGAACGGGAGTTGGATGGAAACACCATATATTTT.

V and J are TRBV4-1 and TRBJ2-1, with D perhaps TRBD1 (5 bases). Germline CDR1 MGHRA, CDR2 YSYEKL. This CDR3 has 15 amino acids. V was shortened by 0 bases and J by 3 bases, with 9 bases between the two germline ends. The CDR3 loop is CASSQERQFYNEQFF. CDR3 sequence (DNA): TGCGCCAGCAGCCAAGAGAGACAGTTCTACAATGAGCAGTTCTTC.

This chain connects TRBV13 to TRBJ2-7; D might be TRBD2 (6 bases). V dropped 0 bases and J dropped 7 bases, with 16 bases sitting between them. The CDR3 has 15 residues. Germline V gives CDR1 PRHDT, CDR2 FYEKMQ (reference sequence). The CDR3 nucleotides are TGTGCCAGCAGCTTAGGGACAACCGGTCGGGGGGAGCAGTACTTC. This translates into CASSLGTTGRGEQYF.

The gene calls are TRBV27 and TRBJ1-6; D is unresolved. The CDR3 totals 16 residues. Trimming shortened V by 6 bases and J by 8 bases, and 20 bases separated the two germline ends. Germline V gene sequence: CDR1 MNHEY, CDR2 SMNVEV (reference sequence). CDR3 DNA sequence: TGTGCCAGCAGCCCCCTCGTACAAGGAGGGTATTCACCCCTCCACTTT. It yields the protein CASSPLVQGGYSPLHF.

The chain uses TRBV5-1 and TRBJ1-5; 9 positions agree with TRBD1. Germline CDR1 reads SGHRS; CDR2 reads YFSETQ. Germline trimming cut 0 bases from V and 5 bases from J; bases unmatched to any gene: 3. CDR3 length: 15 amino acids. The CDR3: CASSLEGQGHQPQHF. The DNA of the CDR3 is TGCGCCAGCAGCTTGGAAGGACAGGGGCATCAGCCCCAGCATTTT.

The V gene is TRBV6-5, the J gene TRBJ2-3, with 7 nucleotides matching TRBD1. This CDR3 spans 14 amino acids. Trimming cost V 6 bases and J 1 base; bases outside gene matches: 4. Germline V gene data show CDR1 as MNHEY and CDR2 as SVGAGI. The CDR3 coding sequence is TGTGCCAGCAGGATACAGGGGCGCACAGATACGCAGTATTTT. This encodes CASRIQGRTDTQYF.

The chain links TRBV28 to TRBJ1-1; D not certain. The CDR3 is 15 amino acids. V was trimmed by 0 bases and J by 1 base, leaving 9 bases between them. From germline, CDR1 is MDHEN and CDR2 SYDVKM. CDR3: CASSLWAAENTEAFF. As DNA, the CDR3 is TGTGCCAGCAGTTTATGGGCAGCCGAGAACACTGAAGCTTTCTTT.

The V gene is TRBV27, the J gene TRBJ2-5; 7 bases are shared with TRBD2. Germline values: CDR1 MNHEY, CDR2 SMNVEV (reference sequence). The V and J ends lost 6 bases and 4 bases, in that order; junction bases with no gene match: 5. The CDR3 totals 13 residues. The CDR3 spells CASRSGGGETQYF. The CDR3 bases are TGTGCCAGCAGATCTGGGGGGGGAGAGACCCAGTACTTC.

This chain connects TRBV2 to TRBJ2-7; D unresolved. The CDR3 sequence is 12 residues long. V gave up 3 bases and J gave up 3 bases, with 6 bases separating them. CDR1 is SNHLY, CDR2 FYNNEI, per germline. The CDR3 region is CASSDPFYEQYF. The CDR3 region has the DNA TGTGCCAGCAGTGACCCTTTCTACGAGCAGTACTTC.

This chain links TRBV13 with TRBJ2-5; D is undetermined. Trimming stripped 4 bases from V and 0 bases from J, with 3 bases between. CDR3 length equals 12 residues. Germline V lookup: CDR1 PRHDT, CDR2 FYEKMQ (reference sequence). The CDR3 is CASSSYQETQYF. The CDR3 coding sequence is TGTGCCAGCAGCTCCTACCAAGAGACCCAGTACTTC.

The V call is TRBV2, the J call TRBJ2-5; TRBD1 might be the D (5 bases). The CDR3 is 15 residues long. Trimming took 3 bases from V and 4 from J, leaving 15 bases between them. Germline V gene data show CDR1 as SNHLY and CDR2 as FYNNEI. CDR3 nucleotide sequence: TGTGCCAGCAGTGATTCCAGGGAAATTGGAGAGACCCAGTACTTC. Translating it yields CASSDSREIGETQYF.

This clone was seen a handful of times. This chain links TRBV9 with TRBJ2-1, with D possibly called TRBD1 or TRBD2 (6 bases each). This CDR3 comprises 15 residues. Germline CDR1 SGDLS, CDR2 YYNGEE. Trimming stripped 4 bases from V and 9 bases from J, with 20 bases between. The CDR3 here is CASSPGTGVGGEQFF. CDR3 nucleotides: TGTGCCAGCAGCCCCGGAACGGGGGTAGGGGGTGAGCAGTTCTTC.